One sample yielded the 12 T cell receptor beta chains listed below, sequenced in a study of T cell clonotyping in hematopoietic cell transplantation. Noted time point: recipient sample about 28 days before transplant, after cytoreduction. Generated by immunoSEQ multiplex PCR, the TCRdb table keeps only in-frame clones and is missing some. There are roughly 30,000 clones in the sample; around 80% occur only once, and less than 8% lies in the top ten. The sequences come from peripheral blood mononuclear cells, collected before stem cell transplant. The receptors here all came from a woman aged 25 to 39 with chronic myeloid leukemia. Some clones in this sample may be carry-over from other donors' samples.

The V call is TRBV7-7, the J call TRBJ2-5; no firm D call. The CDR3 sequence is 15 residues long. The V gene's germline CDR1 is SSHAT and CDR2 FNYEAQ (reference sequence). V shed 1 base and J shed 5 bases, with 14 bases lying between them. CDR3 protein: CASSLDLGLEETQYF. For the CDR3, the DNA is TGTGCCAGCAGCTTAGATCTGGGGTTGGAGGAGACCCAGTACTTC.

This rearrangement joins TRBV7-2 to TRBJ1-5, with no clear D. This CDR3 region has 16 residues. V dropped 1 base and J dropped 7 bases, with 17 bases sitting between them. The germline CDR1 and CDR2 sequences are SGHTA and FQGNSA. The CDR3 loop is CASSLGEVGFFQPQHF. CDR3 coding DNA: TGTGCCAGCAGCTTAGGGGAGGTAGGGTTTTTCCAGCCCCAGCATTTT.

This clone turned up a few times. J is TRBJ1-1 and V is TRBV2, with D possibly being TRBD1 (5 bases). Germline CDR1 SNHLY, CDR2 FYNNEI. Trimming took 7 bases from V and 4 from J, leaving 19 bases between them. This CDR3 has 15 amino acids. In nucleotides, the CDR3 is TGTGCCAGCACCAACCCCGAAAGACAGAGCACTGAAGCTTTCTTT. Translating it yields CASTNPERQSTEAFF.

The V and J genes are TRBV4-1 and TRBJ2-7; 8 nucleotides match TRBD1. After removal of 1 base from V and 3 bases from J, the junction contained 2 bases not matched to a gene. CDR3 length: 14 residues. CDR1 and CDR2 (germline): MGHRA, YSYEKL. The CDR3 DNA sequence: TGCGCCAGCAGCCAAGGGACAGGGTACTACGAGCAGTACGTC. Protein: CASSQGTGYYEQYV.

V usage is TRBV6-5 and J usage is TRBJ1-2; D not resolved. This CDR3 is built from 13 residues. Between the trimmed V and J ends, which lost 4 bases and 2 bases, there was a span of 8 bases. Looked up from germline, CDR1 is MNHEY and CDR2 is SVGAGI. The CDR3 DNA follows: TGTGCCAGCAGTTCGGGGAAGAACTATGGCTACACCTTC. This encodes CASSSGKNYGYTF.

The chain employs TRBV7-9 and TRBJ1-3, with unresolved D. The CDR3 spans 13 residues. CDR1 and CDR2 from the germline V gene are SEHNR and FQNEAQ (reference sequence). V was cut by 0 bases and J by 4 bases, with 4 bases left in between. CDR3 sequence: CASSLAGGNTIYF. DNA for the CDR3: TGTGCCAGCAGCTTAGCTGGAGGAAACACCATATATTTT.

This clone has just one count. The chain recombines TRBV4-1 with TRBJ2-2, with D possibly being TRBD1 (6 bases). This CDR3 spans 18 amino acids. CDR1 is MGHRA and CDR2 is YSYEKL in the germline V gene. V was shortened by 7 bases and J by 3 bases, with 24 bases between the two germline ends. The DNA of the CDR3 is TGCGCCAGCACCCGGTATTACAGGGAAGCGCCCGACACCGGGGAGCTGTTTTTT. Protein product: CASTRYYREAPDTGELFF.

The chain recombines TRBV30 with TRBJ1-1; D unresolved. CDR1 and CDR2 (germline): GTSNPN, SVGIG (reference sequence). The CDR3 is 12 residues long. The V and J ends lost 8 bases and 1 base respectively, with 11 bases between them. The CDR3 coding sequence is TGTGCCCGGGGATGGGGGAACACTGAAGCTTTCTTT. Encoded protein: CARGWGNTEAFF.

Here the CDR3 DNA reads TGTGCCAGCAGCTTTAGTTCTGGGGGGCTATCTTACGAGCAGTACGTC. Protein product: CASSFSSGGLSYEQYV. The genes are TRBV5-8 and TRBJ2-7, with D perhaps given as TRBD1 or TRBD2 (6 bases each). The length of the CDR3 is 16 residues. Trimming shortened V by 2 bases and J by 4 bases, and 19 bases separated the two germline ends. CDR1 is SGHTS, CDR2 YDEGEE, per germline.

The CDR3 DNA reads as TGTGCCAGCAGCTTAGCGCAGAATCGTAGGGCGCTTAATTCACCCCTCCACTTT. It encodes CASSLAQNRRALNSPLHF. The V call is TRBV7-2, the J call TRBJ1-6; D uncertain. The CDR3 is 18 amino acids. Germline CDR1 reads SGHTA; CDR2 reads FQGNSA. The germline V and J ends were trimmed by 0 bases and 6 bases, with 18 bases remaining between them.

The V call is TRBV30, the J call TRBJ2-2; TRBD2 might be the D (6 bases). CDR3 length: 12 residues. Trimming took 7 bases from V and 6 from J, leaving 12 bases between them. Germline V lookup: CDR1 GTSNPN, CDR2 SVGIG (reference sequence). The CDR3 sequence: CALTGDPGELFF. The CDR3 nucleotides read TGTGCCTTGACGGGGGACCCCGGGGAGCTGTTTTTT.

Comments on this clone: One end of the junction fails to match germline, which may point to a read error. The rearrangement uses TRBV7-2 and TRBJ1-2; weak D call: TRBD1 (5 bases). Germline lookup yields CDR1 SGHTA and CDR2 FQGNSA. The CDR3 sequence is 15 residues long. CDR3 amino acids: CASSLARGHGYGYIF. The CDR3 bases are TGTGCCAGCAGCTTAGCGCGAGGACACGGCTATGGCTACATCTTC.